The sample holds a few counts of the clone carrying this T cell receptor beta chain. Germline loops: CDR1 LNHDA, CDR2 SQIVND (reference sequence). CDR3 size: 15 residues. V dropped 3 bases and J dropped 5; count of bases not matched to a gene: 7. This sample was taken from a study of cytomegalovirus exposure and HLA in healthy donors. Researchers ran the PCR with 60 Vbeta and 13 Jbeta primers. Sequencing was performed with immunoSEQ multiplex PCR; in TCRdb, only in-frame clones are kept and a portion is missing. The sample holds around 91,000 clones, over 75% seen once. Donors were ostensibly healthy at sampling, although undocumented immune exposures were probable.

Sequencing was done on a sample of PBMCs. This TCR derives from a male donor in good health and CMV-seropositive. The genes are TRBV19 and TRBJ2-5; TRBD2 agrees at 9 bases. This CDR3 reads CASSMGREGRETQYF. The CDR3 DNA follows: TGTGCCAGTAGTATGGGGCGGGAGGGCCGGGAGACCCAGTACTTC. Drawing the rest from reference TRBV19 and TRBJ2-5, the complete variable domain is DGGITQSPKYLFRKEGQNVTLSCEQNLNHDAMYWYRQDPGQGLRLIYYSQIVNDFQKGDIAEGYSVSREKKESFPLTVTSAQKNPTAFYLCASSMGREGRETQYFGPGTRLLVL.